These T cell receptor beta chains were read from a single sample in a study of blood T cell repertoires in COVID-19. This table comes from immunoSEQ multiplex PCR, and its TCRdb copy is limited to in-frame clones, with some not included. The repertoire includes around 26,000 clones, roughly 80% of them detected once, and less than 50% sits in the top ten. The sequenced sample was peripheral blood. These receptors were collected from a man between 65 and 80 years old with acute or convalescent COVID-19. Both conserved end residues are part of each CDR3. Each record gives: CDR3 protein, CDR3 DNA, clone size, V gene, J gene, D gene. D genes are given only for firm matches. Clone size is stated in some rows and not others, as once, few, many or a class when expanded.

CDR3: CASSLEGGEVYEQYF
DNA: TGTGCCAGCAGCTTAGAGGGGGGGGAGGTCTACGAGCAGTACTTC
size: -
V: TRBV13
J: TRBJ2-7
D: -

CDR3: CASSHALAGDLSYEQYF
DNA: TGCGCCAGCAGCCACGCACTAGCGGGAGATCTCTCCTACGAGCAGTACTTC
size: -
V: TRBV4-3
J: TRBJ2-7
D: TRBD2

CDR3: CASSFSLTGELFF
DNA: TGTGCCAGCAGCTTCTCACTCACCGGGGAGCTGTTTTTT
size: -
V: TRBV14
J: TRBJ2-2
D: -

CDR3: CASSLTGGTQETQYF
DNA: TGTGCCAGCAGCTTGACAGGGGGGACGCAAGAGACCCAGTACTTC
size: -
V: TRBV5-4
J: TRBJ2-5
D: TRBD1

CDR3: CASTGQSIYGYTF
DNA: TGTGCCAGCACAGGACAGAGTATCTATGGCTACACCTTC
size: -
V: TRBV2
J: TRBJ1-2
D: -

CDR3: CASSFSEASNQPQHF
DNA: TGTGCCAGCAGCTTTTCAGAGGCGAGCAATCAGCCCCAGCATTTT
size: once
V: TRBV5-8
J: TRBJ1-5
D: -

CDR3: CASRALPGQGRAFF
DNA: TGTGCCAGCAGGGCCCTACCGGGACAGGGACGGGCTTTCTTT
size: medium-sized
V: TRBV6-5
J: TRBJ1-1
D: TRBD1

CDR3: CASSLTGLAEAFF
DNA: TGTGCCAGCAGCCTCACAGGGTTGGCTGAAGCTTTCTTT
size: -
V: TRBV6-2/TRBV6-3
J: TRBJ1-1
D: -

CDR3: CASSLEAGAVDTQYF
DNA: TGTGCCAGCAGCTTAGAAGCGGGGGCCGTGGATACGCAGTATTTT
size: -
V: TRBV11-2
J: TRBJ2-3
D: TRBD2

CDR3: CAWSVVAGLGNTIYF
DNA: TGTGCCTGGAGTGTAGTTGCCGGGTTAGGAAACACCATATATTTT
size: -
V: TRBV30
J: TRBJ1-3
D: -

CDR3: CASSSRGPYGYTF
DNA: TGTGCCAGCAGCAGCAGGGGCCCCTATGGCTACACCTTC
size: -
V: TRBV7-2
J: TRBJ1-2
D: -

CDR3: CAIGRGYTMNTEAFF
DNA: TGTGCCATCGGCAGGGGTTACACCATGAACACTGAAGCTTTCTTT
size: -
V: TRBV10-3
J: TRBJ1-1
D: -

CDR3: CASRSGGLANSGELFF
DNA: TGTGCCAGCCGCAGCGGGGGACTAGCGAATTCCGGGGAGCTGTTTTTT
size: -
V: TRBV27
J: TRBJ2-2
D: TRBD2

CDR3: CASSRAGPGTGELFF
DNA: TGCGCCAGCAGCCGGGCGGGGCCGGGGACCGGGGAGCTGTTTTTT
size: -
V: TRBV5-1
J: TRBJ2-2
D: -

CDR3: CASSSGSGGASYEQYF
DNA: TGTGCCAGCAGTTCGGGTTCGGGGGGGGCGTCCTACGAGCAGTACTTC
size: -
V: TRBV6-2/TRBV6-3
J: TRBJ2-7
D: TRBD2

CDR3: CASGQGQYEQYF
DNA: TGTGCCAGCGGACAGGGACAATACGAGCAGTACTTC
size: -
V: TRBV6-6
J: TRBJ2-7
D: TRBD1

CDR3: CAWTEHEDTGELFF
DNA: TGTGCCTGGACAGAACACGAGGACACCGGGGAGCTGTTTTTT
size: few
V: TRBV2
J: TRBJ2-2
D: -

CDR3: CASSAGAGYTF
DNA: TGCGCCAGCAGCGCTGGGGCTGGCTACACCTTC
size: -
V: TRBV5-1
J: TRBJ1-2
D: -

CDR3: CASSLTTTGTTEAFF
DNA: TGCGCCAGCAGCTTGACCACTACAGGTACCACTGAAGCTTTCTTT
size: once
V: TRBV5-1
J: TRBJ1-1
D: -

CDR3: CASSKPGVTEAFF
DNA: TGTGCCAGCAGCAAACCAGGGGTGACTGAAGCTTTCTTT
size: -
V: TRBV6-2/TRBV6-3
J: TRBJ1-1
D: -

CDR3: CATRGGGGGYTF
DNA: TGTGCCACCAGGGGGGGTGGCGGTGGCTACACCTTC
size: -
V: TRBV12-3/TRBV12-4
J: TRBJ1-2
D: TRBD1

CDR3: CASSPELAAGTYEQYF
DNA: TGTGCCAGCAGTCCCGAACTAGCAGCGGGGACCTACGAGCAGTACTTC
size: -
V: TRBV27
J: TRBJ2-7
D: TRBD2

CDR3: CASSLAGGVYEQYF
DNA: TGTGCCAGCAGCTTAGCGGGAGGGGTGTACGAGCAGTACTTC
size: -
V: TRBV7-8
J: TRBJ2-7
D: TRBD2

CDR3: CASSYPRGNVNTEAFF
DNA: TGTGCCAGCAGTTACCCCCGGGGAAATGTGAACACTGAAGCTTTCTTT
size: -
V: TRBV6-5
J: TRBJ1-1
D: -

CDR3: CATSETGTGNEKLFF
DNA: TGTGCCACCAGTGAAACCGGGACAGGGAATGAAAAACTGTTTTTT
size: once
V: TRBV24-1
J: TRBJ1-4
D: TRBD1

CDR3: CASSIEAADYQPQHF
DNA: TGTGCCAGTAGTATAGAGGCTGCAGACTATCAGCCCCAGCATTTT
size: -
V: TRBV19
J: TRBJ1-5
D: -

CDR3: CASSPRPFQRGGELFF
DNA: TGTGCCAGCTCACCACGCCCATTTCAACGGGGCGGGGAGCTGTTTTTT
size: -
V: TRBV18
J: TRBJ2-2
D: -

CDR3: CASSQRQGAGEKLFF
DNA: TGTGCCAGCAGTCAACGACAGGGGGCAGGTGAAAAACTGTTTTTT
size: once
V: TRBV6-2/TRBV6-3
J: TRBJ1-4
D: TRBD1

CDR3: CATDLGIAPGDQPQHF
DNA: TGTGCCACCGACCTGGGAATCGCCCCAGGGGATCAGCCCCAGCATTTT
size: many
V: TRBV19
J: TRBJ1-5
D: -

CDR3: CASNPGLAGGSYEQYF
DNA: TGTGCCAGCAACCCAGGACTAGCGGGCGGTTCCTACGAGCAGTACTTC
size: -
V: TRBV3-1/TRBV3-2
J: TRBJ2-7
D: TRBD2

CDR3: CASSETSGRPGELFF
DNA: TGTGCCAGCAGTGAAACTAGCGGGAGACCCGGGGAGCTGTTTTTT
size: few
V: TRBV2
J: TRBJ2-2
D: TRBD2

CDR3: CASSDQKFSAFF
DNA: TGTGCCAGCAGTGACCAAAAATTTTCAGCTTTCTTT
size: -
V: TRBV6-1
J: TRBJ1-1
D: -

CDR3: CASSLGGLYDTQYF
DNA: TGCGCCAGCAGCTTGGGGGGCCTCTATGATACGCAGTATTTT
size: -
V: TRBV5-1
J: TRBJ2-3
D: -

CDR3: CASRSDSLYGYTF
DNA: TGTGCCAGCAGATCCGACAGTCTCTATGGCTACACCTTC
size: -
V: TRBV28
J: TRBJ1-2
D: -

CDR3: CASSLTGGNQPQHF
DNA: TGTGCCAGCAGTTTGACAGGGGGCAATCAGCCCCAGCATTTT
size: -
V: TRBV28
J: TRBJ1-5
D: TRBD1

CDR3: CASSTVPDQPQHF
DNA: TGTGCCAGCAGCACGGTCCCCGATCAGCCCCAGCATTTT
size: many
V: TRBV9
J: TRBJ1-5
D: -

CDR3: CASSKQQGSNEKLFF
DNA: TGTGCCAGCAGCAAGCAACAGGGGTCCAATGAAAAACTGTTTTTT
size: -
V: TRBV7-2
J: TRBJ1-4
D: TRBD1

CDR3: CASSQQRLSYGYTF
DNA: TGTGCCAGCAGCCAGCAGAGACTTAGCTATGGCTACACCTTC
size: few
V: TRBV11-2
J: TRBJ1-2
D: -

CDR3: CASGRDRGFSPLHF
DNA: TGCGCCAGTGGGAGGGACAGGGGTTTTTCACCCCTCCACTTT
size: -
V: TRBV4-3
J: TRBJ1-6
D: TRBD1

CDR3: CASSSQRGTPRNTIYF
DNA: TGTGCCAGCAGCTCCCAACGGGGGACCCCGCGGAACACCATATATTTT
size: -
V: TRBV7-2
J: TRBJ1-3
D: -

CDR3: CASSDGLAGVGEQFF
DNA: TGTGCCAGCAGTGATGGACTAGCGGGAGTTGGAGAGCAGTTCTTC
size: -
V: TRBV2
J: TRBJ2-1
D: TRBD2

CDR3: CASSQGAEAFF
DNA: TGTGCCAGCAGTCAGGGCGCTGAAGCTTTCTTT
size: few
V: TRBV6-2/TRBV6-3
J: TRBJ1-1
D: -

CDR3: CASSYRLAGGPNEQFF
DNA: TGTGCCAGCAGTTACCGACTAGCGGGGGGGCCTAATGAGCAGTTCTTC
size: -
V: TRBV6-2/TRBV6-3
J: TRBJ2-1
D: TRBD2

CDR3: CASSLSESAGNTIYF
DNA: TGTGCCAGCAGCTTATCGGAGTCTGCTGGAAACACCATATATTTT
size: -
V: TRBV6-5
J: TRBJ1-3
D: -

CDR3: CASSLSPQGLETQYF
DNA: TGCGCCAGCAGCTTGTCCCCTCAGGGGCTCGAGACCCAGTACTTC
size: -
V: TRBV5-1
J: TRBJ2-5
D: -

CDR3: CATSRTSGGSHEQFF
DNA: TGTGCCACCAGTCGGACGAGCGGGGGGTCGCATGAGCAGTTCTTC
size: -
V: TRBV24-1
J: TRBJ2-1
D: TRBD2

CDR3: CASTRSPLDEQFF
DNA: TGTGCCAGCACACGTTCACCCTTAGATGAGCAGTTCTTC
size: few
V: TRBV27
J: TRBJ2-1
D: -

CDR3: CASSYSGRNEKLFF
DNA: TGTGCCAGCAGTTACTCCGGCAGGAATGAAAAACTGTTTTTT
size: -
V: TRBV6-5
J: TRBJ1-4
D: -

CDR3: CASSPPGQGNYEQFF
DNA: TGTGCCAGCTCACCCCCGGGACAGGGTAACTATGAGCAGTTCTTC
size: once
V: TRBV18
J: TRBJ2-1
D: TRBD1